The next 5 T cell receptor beta chains were all read from a single sample in a study of blood T cell repertoires in COVID-19. Libraries were prepared by immunoSEQ multiplex PCR; TCRdb keeps only in-frame clonotypes and omits some of them. Here the sample spans about 250,000 clones, about four fifths being singletons. The sequenced sample was peripheral blood. Source of these receptors: a man of 80 years or more with acute or convalescent COVID-19.

The chain's CDR3 is CASSQQGINEKLFF. The CDR3 coding sequence is TGTGCCAGCAGCCAACAGGGTATAAATGAAAAACTGTTTTTT. This rearrangement joins TRBV2 to TRBJ1-4; tentative D call: TRBD1 (6 bases). V was cut by 6 bases and J by 5 bases, with 13 bases left in between. The CDR3 is 14 residues long. CDR1 is SNHLY, CDR2 FYNNEI, per germline.

This clone was found a few times. CDR3 loop: CASSLTGADQPQHF. In nucleotides, the CDR3 is TGTGCCAGCAGCTTGACAGGGGCCGATCAGCCCCAGCATTTT. The rearrangement uses TRBV7-3 and TRBJ1-5; 8 bases match TRBD1. Unmatched junction bases numbered 3, after V lost 3 bases and J lost 5 bases. Germline assignment: CDR1 SGHTA and CDR2 FQGTGA. This CDR3 is built from 14 residues.

The rearrangement uses TRBV11-3 and TRBJ2-5; 8 positions agree with TRBD2. The CDR3 covers 14 residues. Germline V gene sequence: CDR1 SGHNT, CDR2 YENEEA. Trimming took 3 bases from V and 7 from J; bases not matched to a gene: 7. CDR3 sequence: CASSFTGGAGTQYF. The CDR3 nucleotides read TGTGCCAGCAGCTTTACCGGGGGGGCCGGGACCCAGTACTTC.

The chain links TRBV28 to TRBJ2-2, with 10 bases identical to TRBD2. CDR1 MDHEN and CDR2 SYDVKM come from the germline V gene. The CDR3 has 16 amino acids. Unmatched junction bases numbered 4, after V lost 6 bases and J lost 0 bases. The CDR3 sequence: CASSRSGRANTGELFF. CDR3 DNA sequence: TGTGCCAGCAGCCGAAGCGGGAGGGCGAACACCGGGGAGCTGTTTTTT.

Remarks on this clone: The junction departs from the called germline gene at one end, perhaps through a read error. The V gene is TRBV5-4, the J gene TRBJ1-2; 7 bases agree with TRBD1. Germline V lookup: CDR1 SGHNT, CDR2 YYREEE (reference sequence). CDR3 length: 12 amino acids. For the CDR3, the DNA is TGTGCCAGCAGCTTGCGGGTCGGGACAGAACTTTTC. Amino acids: CASSLRVGTELF.